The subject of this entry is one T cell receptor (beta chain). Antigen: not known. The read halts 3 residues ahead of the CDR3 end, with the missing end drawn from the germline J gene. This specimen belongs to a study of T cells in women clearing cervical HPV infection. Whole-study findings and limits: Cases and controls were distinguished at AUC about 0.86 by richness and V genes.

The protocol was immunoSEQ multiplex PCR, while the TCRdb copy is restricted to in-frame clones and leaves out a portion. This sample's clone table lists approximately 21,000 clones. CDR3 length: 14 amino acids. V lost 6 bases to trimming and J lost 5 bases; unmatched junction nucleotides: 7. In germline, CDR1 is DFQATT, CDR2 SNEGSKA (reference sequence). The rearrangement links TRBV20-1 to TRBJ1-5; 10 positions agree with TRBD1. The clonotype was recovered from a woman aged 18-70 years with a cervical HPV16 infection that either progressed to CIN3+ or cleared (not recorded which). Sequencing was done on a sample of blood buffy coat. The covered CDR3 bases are TGCAGTGCGGGACCGGGACAGGGGTATCAGCCC. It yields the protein CSAGPGQGYQP. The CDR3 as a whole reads CSAGPGQGYQPQHF.